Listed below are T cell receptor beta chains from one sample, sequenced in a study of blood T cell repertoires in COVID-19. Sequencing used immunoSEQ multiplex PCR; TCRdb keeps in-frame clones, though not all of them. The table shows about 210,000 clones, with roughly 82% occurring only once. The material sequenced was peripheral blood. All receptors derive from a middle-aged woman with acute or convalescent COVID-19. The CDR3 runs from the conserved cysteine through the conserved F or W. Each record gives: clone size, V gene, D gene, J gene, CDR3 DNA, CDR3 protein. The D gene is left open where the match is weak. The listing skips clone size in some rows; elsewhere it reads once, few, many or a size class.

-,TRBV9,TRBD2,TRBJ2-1,TGTGCCAGCAGCGTACGAGGCGGGGGGGCGATAGACAATGAGCAGTTCTTC,CASSVRGGGAIDNEQFF
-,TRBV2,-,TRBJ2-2,TGTGCCAGCAGTAGACTCGCGTCAGGGGAGCTGTTTTTT,CASSRLASGELFF
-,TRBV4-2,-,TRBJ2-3,TGTGCCAGCAGCCAAGATGAGCTAGATACGCAGTATTTT,CASSQDELDTQYF
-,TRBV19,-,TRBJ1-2,TGTGCCAGTAGTATCGGGTGGACAGCCCGGGGCCATGGCTACACCTTC,CASSIGWTARGHGYTF
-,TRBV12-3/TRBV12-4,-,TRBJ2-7,TGTGCCAGCAGTCCACACTTCGGGTACGAGCAGTACTTC,CASSPHFGYEQYF
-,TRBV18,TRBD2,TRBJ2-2,TGTGCCAGCTCACCATTTGGTAGCGGGGACGCGAACACCGGGGAGCTGTTTTTT,CASSPFGSGDANTGELFF
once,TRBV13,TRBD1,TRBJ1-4,TGTGCCAGCAGCACTACCGGGACAGGGATTGAAAAACTGTTTTTT,CASSTTGTGIEKLFF
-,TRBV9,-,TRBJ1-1,TGTGCCAGCAGCCCCACGCCGGGGGGCACTGAAGCTTTCTTT,CASSPTPGGTEAFF
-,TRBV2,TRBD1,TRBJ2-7,TGTGCCAGCAGTATCAGGGACAGCTACGAGCAGTACTTC,CASSIRDSYEQYF
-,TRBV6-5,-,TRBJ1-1,TGTGCCAGCAGTTACTCCGGGGGGATGGAAGCTTTCTTT,CASSYSGGMEAFF
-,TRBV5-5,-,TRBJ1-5,TGTGCCAGCAGCTTGGTAGTGGATCAGCCCCAGCATTTT,CASSLVVDQPQHF
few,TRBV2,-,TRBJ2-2,TGTGCCAGCAAAGGGGAGGCCGGGGAGCTGTTTTTT,CASKGEAGELFF
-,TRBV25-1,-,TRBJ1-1,TGTGCCAGCAGTGAAAATGCGGCGAACACTGAAGCTTTCTTT,CASSENAANTEAFF
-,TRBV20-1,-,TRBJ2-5,TGCAGTGCTTTGACGGGAGAGACCCAGTACTTC,CSALTGETQYF
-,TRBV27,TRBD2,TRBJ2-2,TGTGCCAGCAGTTTCTACCCACCCTCCCTAGCGGGGGGTTCCGGGGAGCTGTTTTTT,CASSFYPPSLAGGSGELFF
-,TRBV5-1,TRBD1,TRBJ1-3,TGCGCCAGCAGCTTAGGACAGGGTCGAAACACCATATATTTT,CASSLGQGRNTIYF
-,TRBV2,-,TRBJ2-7,TGTGCCAGCAGTGAACCGGGACAACAAGGGGAGCAGTACTTC,CASSEPGQQGEQYF
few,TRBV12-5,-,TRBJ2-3,TGTGCTAGTGGTTTGCCCCAGGACCGAGGGGGTTTTACAGATACGCAGTATTTT,CASGLPQDRGGFTDTQYF
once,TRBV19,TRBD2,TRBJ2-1,TGTGCCAGTAGTTCTCTTAGCGGGTCGGGAAAGAATGAGCAGTTCTTC,CASSSLSGSGKNEQFF
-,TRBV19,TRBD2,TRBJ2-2,TGTGCCAGTAGTTCACTAGCGGGGGTAACCGGGGAGCTGTTTTTT,CASSSLAGVTGELFF
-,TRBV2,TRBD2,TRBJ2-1,TGTGCCAGCAGCGAGACTTTAGCGGGGGGGATCTACAATGAGCAGTTCTTC,CASSETLAGGIYNEQFF
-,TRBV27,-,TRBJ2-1,TGTGCCAGCAGTTTCAGACAGGCACTCTACAATGAGCAGTTCTTC,CASSFRQALYNEQFF
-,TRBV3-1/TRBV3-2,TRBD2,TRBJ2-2,TGTGCCAGCAGCCTAGCGGGCGGGGAGCTGTTTTTT,CASSLAGGELFF
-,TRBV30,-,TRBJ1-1,TGTGCCTTGACAGAGAACACTGAAGCTTTCTTT,CALTENTEAFF
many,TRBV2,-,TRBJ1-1,TGTGCCAGCGGACGGGAGAGGAACACTGAAGCTTTCTTT,CASGRERNTEAFF
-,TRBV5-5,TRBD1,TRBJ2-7,TGTGCCAGCAGCTTGGAGGGGACAGGTCCCTACGAGCAGTACTTC,CASSLEGTGPYEQYF
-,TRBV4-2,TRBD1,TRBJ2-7,TGTGCCAGCAGCCAAGGACAGGGGTTCTCCTACGAGCAGTACTTC,CASSQGQGFSYEQYF
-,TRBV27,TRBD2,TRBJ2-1,TGTGCCAGCAGTTCGGCTAGCGGTTACAATGAGCAGTTCTTC,CASSSASGYNEQFF
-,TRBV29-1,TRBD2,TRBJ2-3,TGCAGCGTTCATGCAGCGGGGGGAATTGGTGATTGGACAGATACGCAGTATTTT,CSVHAAGGIGDWTDTQYF
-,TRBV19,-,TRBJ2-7,TGTGCCAGTAGTTTAGGGGACACCCTGGGGGAGCAGTACTTC,CASSLGDTLGEQYF
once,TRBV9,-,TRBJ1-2,TGTGCCAGCAGCGTGGACAGTCCGGGAGGCTACACCTTC,CASSVDSPGGYTF
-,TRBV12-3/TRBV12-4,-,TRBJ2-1,TGTGCCAGCACCGAGGGCTACAATGAGCAGTTCTTC,CASTEGYNEQFF
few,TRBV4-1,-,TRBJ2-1,TGCGCCAGCAGCAGGGAGCGTTCCTACAATGAGCAGTTCTTC,CASSRERSYNEQFF
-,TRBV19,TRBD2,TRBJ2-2,TGTGCCAGTAGTAGCGGGAGGGCGATCACCGGGGAGCTGTTTTTT,CASSSGRAITGELFF
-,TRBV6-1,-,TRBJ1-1,TGTGCCAGCAGTGAAGCGGTTGGGGGCTACACTGAAGCTTTCTTT,CASSEAVGGYTEAFF
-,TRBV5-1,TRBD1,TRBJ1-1,TGCGCCAGCAGCCTATATGACCCAGGGGGCTTTTACACTGAAGCTTTCTTT,CASSLYDPGGFYTEAFF
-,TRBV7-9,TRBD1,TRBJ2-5,TGTGCCAGCAGCCAAACCAGCTCGGGACAGGGGGCTGGAGAGACCCAGTACTTC,CASSQTSSGQGAGETQYF
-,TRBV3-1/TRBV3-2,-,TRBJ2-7,TGTGCCAGCAGCCGACAGGACTCCTACGAGCAGTACTTC,CASSRQDSYEQYF
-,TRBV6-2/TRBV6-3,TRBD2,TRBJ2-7,TGTGCCAGCAGTTCAATCGGACTAGCGGGAGCCCTCCGGGGCGAGCAGTACTTC,CASSSIGLAGALRGEQYF